The clone carrying this T cell receptor beta chain has just one count. The antigen is undetermined. Deletions cut 4 bases from V and 3 bases from J, with 16 bases between. Germline assignment: CDR1 MNHNY and CDR2 SVGAGI (reference sequence). This CDR3 has 16 amino acids. This sample is part of a study of cytotoxic CD8 clonotypes in ibrutinib-treated CLL. Looking at the study overall: The response samples were taken once patients had been treated for a median of about 12 months, range 6 to 36. The study's findings and limits: Among the clonotypes, public ones were uncommon and contracted or held stable on treatment.

Some clones are missing from TCRdb's copy, which holds only in-frame ones; the method was immunoSEQ multiplex PCR. The data contain over 40,000 clones, over 65% of them singletons. The specimen was PBMCs, collected after 24 months of ibrutinib treatment. The sequence was obtained from a human donor with chronic lymphocytic leukemia. This sequence joins TRBV6-6 and TRBJ1-5; D is undetermined. CDR3 loop: CASSFGSGALNQPQHF. CDR3 DNA: TGTGCCAGCAGTTTCGGTTCAGGCGCGCTCAATCAGCCCCAGCATTTT.